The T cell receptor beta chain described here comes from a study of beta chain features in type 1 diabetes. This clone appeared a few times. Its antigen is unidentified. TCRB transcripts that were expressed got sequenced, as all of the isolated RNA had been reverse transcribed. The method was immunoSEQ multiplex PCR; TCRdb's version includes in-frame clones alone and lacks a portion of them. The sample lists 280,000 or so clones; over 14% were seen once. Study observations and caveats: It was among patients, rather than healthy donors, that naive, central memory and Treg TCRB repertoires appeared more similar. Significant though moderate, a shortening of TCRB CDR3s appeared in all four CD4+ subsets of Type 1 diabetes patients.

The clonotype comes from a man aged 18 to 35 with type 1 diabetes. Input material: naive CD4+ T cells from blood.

The chain's CDR3 is CSVKLRLALTDTQYF. For the CDR3, the DNA is TGCAGCGTCAAACTCAGACTAGCTCTCACAGATACGCAGTATTTT. The V call is TRBV29-1, the J call TRBJ2-3; 7 bases map to TRBD2. The V segment lost 6 bases and the J segment 2 bases; nucleotides outside the gene matches: 11. CDR3 length: 15 residues. CDR1 SQVTM and CDR2 ANQGSEA come from the germline V gene.